The 27 T cell receptor beta chains below were found in one sample sequenced in a study of blood T cells in healthy people across ages. Primers used in a second PCR of roughly 6 to 11 cycles were a sample-barcoded 5' primer and a J-beta primer mix. TCRdb itself ran the 5' RACE reads through MiXCR, one entry per CDR3 protein. The profile shows 1.5 million to 1.9 million distinct CDR3 sequences, 35% to 45% of them singletons. The sequenced sample consisted of blood. These receptors were obtained from a woman under 30 in good health.

The V call is TRBV15, the J call TRBJ2-3, with TRBD1 matching 9 bases. The CDR3 is 15 residues long. Germline loops: CDR1 LNHNV, CDR2 YYDKDF (reference sequence). Trimming cost V 6 bases and J 1 base; bases outside gene matches: 5. CDR3: CATRGTGLRTDTQYF. The CDR3 bases are TGTGCCACCAGGGGGACAGGGCTCCGCACAGATACGCAGTATTTT.

This clonotype was detected only a few times. The rearrangement joins TRBV6-5 to TRBJ2-3; D remains ambiguous. The CDR3 covers 15 residues. The V gene lost 3 bases and the J gene lost 0 bases, with 10 bases spanning the gap. Germline V CDR1 and CDR2: MNHEY, SVGAGI. The CDR3 is CASSYLGSSTDTQYF. The CDR3 DNA is TGTGCCAGCAGTTATTTAGGCAGTAGCACAGATACGCAGTATTTT.

This chain connects TRBV5-1 to TRBJ2-3; no definite D call. The CDR3 loop spans 13 amino acids. The germline V and J ends were trimmed by 2 bases and 4 bases, with 8 bases remaining between them. The germline gives CDR1 SGHRS, CDR2 YFSETQ. In DNA form, the CDR3 reads TGCGCCAGCAGCTTTCAGAGCCCAGATACGCAGTATTTT. It translates to CASSFQSPDTQYF. The full variable domain, completed using reference TRBV5-1 and TRBJ2-3, is KAGVTQTPRYLIKTRGQQVTLSCSPISGHRSVSWYQQTPGQGLQFLFEYFSETQRNKGNFPGRFSGRQFSNSRSEMNVSTLELGDSALYLCASSFQSPDTQYFGPGTRLTVL.

There are a few counts of this clonotype. The chain's CDR3 is CASSQQQTDYGYTF. In DNA form, the CDR3 reads TGTGCCAGCAGCCAACAGCAGACCGATTATGGCTACACCTTC. The chain joins TRBV3-1 to TRBJ1-2; D gene uncertain. Trimming took off 2 bases at V and 5 bases at J, with 12 bases between the two ends. Germline V gene sequence: CDR1 LGHDT, CDR2 YNNKEL (reference sequence). There are 14 residues in the CDR3. The full variable domain, with the rest looked up from reference TRBV3-1 and TRBJ1-2, is DTAVSQTPKYLVTQMGNDKSIKCEQNLGHDTMYWYKQDSKKFLKIMFSYNNKELIINETVPNRFSPKSPDKAHLNLHINSLELGDSAVYFCASSQQQTDYGYTFGSGTRLTVV.

The J gene is TRBJ2-7, the V gene TRBV13, with D possibly TRBD2 on 6 matching bases. The CDR3 length is 14 residues. The germline V gene has CDR1 PRHDT and CDR2 FYEKMQ (reference sequence). The ends were cut back, 5 bases at V and 7 bases at J, with 18 bases in the middle. CDR3 DNA: TGTGCCAGCAGCACCGATAGCGGTGACAATGAGCAGTACTTC. Protein sequence: CASSTDSGDNEQYF.

The count of this clonotype is one. This may be a read error, as it is one base from a much larger clone. CDR3 sequence: CSVEEIINEQYF. The CDR3, as DNA: TGCAGCGTTGAAGAAATCATCAATGAGCAGTACTTC. The chain is built from TRBV29-1 and TRBJ2-7; no definite D call. Germline CDR1 reads SQVTM; CDR2 reads ANQGSEA. This CDR3 spans 12 amino acids. V was clipped by 0 bases and J by 7 bases, with 10 bases between them.

Only a few counts were recorded for this clonotype. The chain has TRBV4-3 and TRBJ1-6; tentative D call: TRBD1 (6 bases). The ends were cut back, 0 bases at V and 2 bases at J, with 14 bases in the middle. CDR1 LGHNA and CDR2 YSLEER come from the germline V gene. The CDR3 is 18 residues long. The CDR3 sequence: CASSQDRGARPYNSPLHF. The CDR3 bases are TGCGCCAGCAGCCAAGATCGGGGGGCCCGCCCCTATAATTCACCCCTCCACTTT.

This clonotype was counted at least ten times. The rearrangement uses TRBV20-1 and TRBJ2-1; possibly TRBD2 for D (6 bases). Germline lookup yields CDR1 DFQATT and CDR2 SNEGSKA (reference sequence). Trimming removed 0 bases at V and 4 bases at J, with 13 bases between. The CDR3 loop spans 15 amino acids. CDR3 loop: CSARDLGSGYNEQFF. Here the CDR3 DNA reads TGCAGTGCTAGAGATCTTGGTAGCGGATACAATGAGCAGTTCTTC.

The V call is TRBV6-2 or TRBV6-3, the J call TRBJ2-4; D unclear. Near its end, the DNA agrees better with TRBJ2-5, so the J call may be wrong. CDR1 and CDR2 (germline): MNHEY, SVGEGT. The CDR3 runs to 14 residues. As DNA, the CDR3 is TGTGCCAGCACCTCTCCCCGTCGGTTGAAGACCCAGTACTTC. Protein sequence: CASTSPRRLKTQYF.

This clonotype was counted only a few times. CDR3 in amino acids: CASSFSPDAHNYGYTF. The CDR3 DNA reads TGTGCCAGCAGCTTTTCCCCCGACGCTCATAACTATGGCTACACCTTC. The J gene is TRBJ1-2, the V gene TRBV11-2; D not resolved. Trimming cost V 3 bases and J 1 base, with 15 bases left between them. The germline V gene has CDR1 SGHAT and CDR2 FQNNGV. The CDR3 covers 16 residues.

Details on this clonotype: A junction end diverges from the germline sequence, so it may reflect a read error. The chain's CDR3 is CANSLGARQGYQNIQYF. The CDR3 DNA reads as TGCGCCAACAGCTTGGGGGCAAGACAGGGGTATCAAAACATTCAGTACTTC. The chain uses TRBV5-1 and TRBJ2-4; the match to TRBD1 covers 8 bases. CDR1 and CDR2 from the germline V gene are SGHRS and YFSETQ. The CDR3 runs to 17 residues.

The table lists this clonotype with a count of one. The chain couples TRBV4-1 to TRBJ2-3; 8 bases map to TRBD1. CDR3 size: 15 residues. CDR1 and CDR2 (germline): MGHRA, YSYEKL. V shed 4 bases, J shed 2 bases, and the junction held 5 bases outside the gene matches. This CDR3 is CASSRTGLTTDTQYF. CDR3 DNA sequence: TGCGCCAGCAGCCGGACAGGGCTTACCACAGATACGCAGTATTTT.

This clonotype was detected a few times. This chain uses TRBV6-2 or TRBV6-3 with TRBJ2-1; D ambiguous. The V and J ends lost 2 bases and 4 bases respectively, with 15 bases between them. CDR1 MNHEY and CDR2 SVGEGT come from the germline V gene. This CDR3 is 16 amino acids long. CDR3 bases: TGTGCCAGCAGTTACGCCCCGCGGTCCCCGTACAATGAGCAGTTCTTC. Translating it yields CASSYAPRSPYNEQFF.

The chain joins TRBV12-3 or TRBV12-4 to TRBJ2-1; D gene uncertain. This CDR3 contains 14 residues. Trimming cost V 2 bases and J 7 bases, with 12 bases left between them. CDR3 sequence (DNA): TGTGCCAGCAGTTTATTTGGGGTGATGAATGAGCAGTTCTTC. Translated: CASSLFGVMNEQFF.

There are a few counts of this clonotype. CDR3 region: CASSYSRGAVAYEQFF. The CDR3 DNA is TGTGCCAGCAGTTACAGTCGGGGAGCCGTCGCGTATGAGCAGTTCTTC. This chain links TRBV6-7 with TRBJ2-1; perhaps TRBD2 as D (5 bases). TRBV6-7 is an ORF, with its function uncertain. V lost 2 bases and J 8 bases, leaving 19 bases between the germline ends. The CDR3 runs to 16 residues.

This clonotype was recorded a few times. The V call is TRBV12-3 or TRBV12-4, the J call TRBJ1-2; D not certain. There are 8 residues in the CDR3. V lost 5 bases, J lost 8 bases, and 0 bases lay in between. The CDR3 bases are TGTGCCAGCAGTGGCTACACCTTC. This encodes CASSGYTF.

This CDR3 is CASSQDREQYTGELFF. The CDR3 DNA follows: TGCGCCAGCAGCCAAGATAGGGAACAGTACACCGGGGAGCTGTTTTTT. The chain uses TRBV4-1 and TRBJ2-2; D gene unclear. Germline CDR1 is MGHRA and CDR2 is YSYEKL. CDR3 length: 16 amino acids. Trimming pared 0 bases from V and 3 bases from J, leaving 11 bases between.

The genes are TRBV27 and TRBJ1-1; perhaps TRBD1 as D (5 bases). Per the germline V gene, CDR1 is MNHEY and CDR2 is SMNVEV (reference sequence). This CDR3 is built from 14 residues. Trimming cost V 1 base and J 4 bases, with 10 bases left between them. CDR3 sequence (DNA): TGTGCCAGCAGTTTATTCGGGGGAGGCACTGAAGCTTTCTTT. Translation: CASSLFGGGTEAFF.

This clonotype turned up a few times. As DNA, the CDR3 is TGCAGTGCTAGAGATTGGGGACAGAGCAATCAGCCCCAGCATTTT. This translates into CSARDWGQSNQPQHF. The chain has TRBV20-1 and TRBJ1-5, with TRBD1 matching over 7 bases. From germline, CDR1 is DFQATT and CDR2 SNEGSKA (reference sequence). Trimming removed 0 bases from V and 1 base from J; junction bases left unmatched: 3. CDR3 size: 15 residues.

The J gene is TRBJ2-5, the V gene TRBV11-2; D possibly corresponds to TRBD1 (5 bases). Germline V gene data show CDR1 as SGHAT and CDR2 as FQNNGV. The V end was cut by 4 bases, the J end by 11 bases, with 23 bases between. The CDR3 runs 15 residues. The CDR3 loop is CASSYSLRDYNEQYF. In DNA form, the CDR3 reads TGTGCCAGCAGCTATTCCCTCAGGGATTACAATGAGCAGTACTTC.

This clonotype was counted ten times or more. V and J are TRBV4-2 and TRBJ2-7; no clear D gene. Trimming took off 0 bases at V and 3 bases at J, with 12 bases between the two ends. The CDR3 spans 15 residues. Germline CDR1 LGHNA, CDR2 YNFKEQ. In nucleotides, the CDR3 is TGTGCCAGCAGCCAAGATCGGGCAGCCCACTACGAGCAGTACTTC. It is translated as CASSQDRAAHYEQYF.

The V gene is TRBV29-1, the J gene TRBJ1-2; the D gene is possibly TRBD1 (5 bases). Per the germline V gene, CDR1 is SQVTM and CDR2 is ANQGSEA. The CDR3 is 13 residues long. Trimming took 3 bases from V and 2 from J, leaving 10 bases between them. The CDR3 here is CSVEGHLNYGYTF. CDR3 sequence (DNA): TGCAGCGTTGAGGGGCACCTGAACTATGGCTACACCTTC.

For this clonotype: A read error may account for a junction end that differs from germline. The rearrangement joins TRBV4-3 to TRBJ2-5, with 9 bases aligning to TRBD2. Per germline, CDR1 LGHNA and CDR2 YSLEER. The length of the CDR3 is 15 residues. The CDR3 sequence is CTSSQDPTSGETQYF. The CDR3, as DNA: TGCACCAGCAGCCAAGATCCAACTAGCGGGGAGACCCAGTACTTC.

This rearrangement joins TRBV6-2 or TRBV6-3 to TRBJ2-5; 8 nucleotides match TRBD1. CDR3 length: 11 amino acids. V shed 5 bases and J 13 bases; nucleotides not matched to a gene: 6. Per germline, CDR1 MNHEY and CDR2 SVGEGT. Here the CDR3 reads CASSHGQGPYF. The CDR3 DNA follows: TGTGCCAGCAGTCATGGACAGGGTCCGTACTTC.

This clonotype was recorded a few times. This chain links TRBV20-1 with TRBJ2-1; 7 bases align to TRBD2. The CDR3 consists of 17 residues. Losses at the gene ends were 0 bases for V and 0 bases for J; bases not matched to a gene: 8. The germline V gene has CDR1 DFQATT and CDR2 SNEGSKA (reference sequence). CDR3: CSARDRLAASSYNEQFF. The CDR3 DNA reads as TGCAGTGCTAGAGATCGACTAGCCGCAAGCTCCTACAATGAGCAGTTCTTC.

The CDR3: CASSDFPVYGYTF. The CDR3 DNA is TGTGCCAGCAGTGACTTCCCGGTGTATGGCTACACCTTC. V and J are TRBV6-1 and TRBJ1-2; D unresolved. Trimming removed 3 bases from V and 5 bases from J, with 10 bases in between. Per the germline V gene, CDR1 is MNHNS and CDR2 is SASEGT. This CDR3 contains 13 residues.

The DNA of the CDR3 is TGTGCCAGCACCGCGGGGGATACGCAGTATTTT. Translated: CASTAGDTQYF. The chain couples TRBV7-9 to TRBJ2-3, with D possibly TRBD2 on 6 matching bases. The CDR3 contains 11 residues. Germline CDR1 SEHNR, CDR2 FQNEAQ (reference sequence). Trimming took off 7 bases at V and 6 bases at J, with 8 bases between the two ends.